This T cell receptor (beta chain) was recorded in a study of shared clonotypes between healthy human individuals. Study as a whole: Three CD4 naive, three CD4 memory, two CD8 naive and one CD8 memory plate were used per donor. Points from the study as a whole: Donors were few, which limited the genetic and exposure-history diversity represented.

The ends lost 6 bases at V and 4 bases at J; junction bases unmatched: 8. Per the germline V gene, CDR1 is MNHEY and CDR2 is SVGAGI. The CDR3 length is 15 residues. As processed by the authors: Junction-only sequences without quality scores were provided by ImmunoSEQ, so filtering was different. TCRdb's table, derived via immunoSEQ multiplex PCR, lists solely in-frame clones and lacks some. For V, J and clone size, that table is used; D and trimming come from the DNA. The sample yields approximately 1,500,000 clones, more than 95% seen once. All of the donors resided in Nashville, Tennessee, and each was a Caucasian adult. With regard to this clone: Antigen: not known.

The material sequenced was naive CD4+ T cells sorted from blood. This sample's subset: CD45RA+ positively selected. The J gene is TRBJ1-2, the V gene TRBV6-5; 10 positions agree with TRBD1. The receptor was isolated from a man in his thirties or forties in good health. The CDR3 here is CASSHGQGVGYGYTF. CDR3 in DNA: TGTGCCAGCAGCCATGGACAGGGGGTAGGCTATGGCTACACCTTC.